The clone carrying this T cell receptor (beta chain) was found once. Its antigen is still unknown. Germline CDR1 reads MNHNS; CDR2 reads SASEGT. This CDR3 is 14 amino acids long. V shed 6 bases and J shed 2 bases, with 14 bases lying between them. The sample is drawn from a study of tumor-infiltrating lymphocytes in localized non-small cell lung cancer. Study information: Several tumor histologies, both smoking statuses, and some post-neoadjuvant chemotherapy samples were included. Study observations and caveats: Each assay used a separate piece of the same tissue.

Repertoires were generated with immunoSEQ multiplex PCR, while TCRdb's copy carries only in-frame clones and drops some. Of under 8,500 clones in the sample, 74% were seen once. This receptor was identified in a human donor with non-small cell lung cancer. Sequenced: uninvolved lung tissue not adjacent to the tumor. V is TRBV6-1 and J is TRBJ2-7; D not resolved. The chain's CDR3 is CASRPWISAYEQYF. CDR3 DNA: TGTGCCAGCAGGCCTTGGATTTCCGCCTACGAGCAGTACTTC.